This T cell receptor (beta chain) was identified during a study of blood T cell repertoires in COVID-19. In the study overall: COVID-19 samples, acute and convalescent, were from the United States, Italy and Spain. Sources were T cells, B-cell-depleted T cells, or PBMCs; the material itself was cDNA or gDNA.

Trimming at V came to 7 bases and at J to 4 bases, leaving 12 bases not matched to a gene. Germline CDR1 MDHEN, CDR2 SYDVKM. The CDR3 has 15 amino acids. Original processing notes: The assay estimated nucleated cells by amplifying reference gene primers. Measured with immunoSEQ multiplex PCR; TCRdb has only the in-frame clones, and not every one. V, J and clone size are taken as reported in that table, and D and trimming were inferred from the DNA itself. The table records about 75,000 clones, roughly 70% of them present only once. The genes are TRBV28 and TRBJ1-2; 7 bases fit TRBD1. The TCR originated in a human donor with acute or convalescent COVID-19. The donor label of this sample is uncertain. The sample was peripheral blood. CDR3 DNA: TGTGCCAGCACGGGGGGGGGACAGAGGGGCTATGGCTACACCTTC. It is translated as CASTGGGQRGYGYTF.